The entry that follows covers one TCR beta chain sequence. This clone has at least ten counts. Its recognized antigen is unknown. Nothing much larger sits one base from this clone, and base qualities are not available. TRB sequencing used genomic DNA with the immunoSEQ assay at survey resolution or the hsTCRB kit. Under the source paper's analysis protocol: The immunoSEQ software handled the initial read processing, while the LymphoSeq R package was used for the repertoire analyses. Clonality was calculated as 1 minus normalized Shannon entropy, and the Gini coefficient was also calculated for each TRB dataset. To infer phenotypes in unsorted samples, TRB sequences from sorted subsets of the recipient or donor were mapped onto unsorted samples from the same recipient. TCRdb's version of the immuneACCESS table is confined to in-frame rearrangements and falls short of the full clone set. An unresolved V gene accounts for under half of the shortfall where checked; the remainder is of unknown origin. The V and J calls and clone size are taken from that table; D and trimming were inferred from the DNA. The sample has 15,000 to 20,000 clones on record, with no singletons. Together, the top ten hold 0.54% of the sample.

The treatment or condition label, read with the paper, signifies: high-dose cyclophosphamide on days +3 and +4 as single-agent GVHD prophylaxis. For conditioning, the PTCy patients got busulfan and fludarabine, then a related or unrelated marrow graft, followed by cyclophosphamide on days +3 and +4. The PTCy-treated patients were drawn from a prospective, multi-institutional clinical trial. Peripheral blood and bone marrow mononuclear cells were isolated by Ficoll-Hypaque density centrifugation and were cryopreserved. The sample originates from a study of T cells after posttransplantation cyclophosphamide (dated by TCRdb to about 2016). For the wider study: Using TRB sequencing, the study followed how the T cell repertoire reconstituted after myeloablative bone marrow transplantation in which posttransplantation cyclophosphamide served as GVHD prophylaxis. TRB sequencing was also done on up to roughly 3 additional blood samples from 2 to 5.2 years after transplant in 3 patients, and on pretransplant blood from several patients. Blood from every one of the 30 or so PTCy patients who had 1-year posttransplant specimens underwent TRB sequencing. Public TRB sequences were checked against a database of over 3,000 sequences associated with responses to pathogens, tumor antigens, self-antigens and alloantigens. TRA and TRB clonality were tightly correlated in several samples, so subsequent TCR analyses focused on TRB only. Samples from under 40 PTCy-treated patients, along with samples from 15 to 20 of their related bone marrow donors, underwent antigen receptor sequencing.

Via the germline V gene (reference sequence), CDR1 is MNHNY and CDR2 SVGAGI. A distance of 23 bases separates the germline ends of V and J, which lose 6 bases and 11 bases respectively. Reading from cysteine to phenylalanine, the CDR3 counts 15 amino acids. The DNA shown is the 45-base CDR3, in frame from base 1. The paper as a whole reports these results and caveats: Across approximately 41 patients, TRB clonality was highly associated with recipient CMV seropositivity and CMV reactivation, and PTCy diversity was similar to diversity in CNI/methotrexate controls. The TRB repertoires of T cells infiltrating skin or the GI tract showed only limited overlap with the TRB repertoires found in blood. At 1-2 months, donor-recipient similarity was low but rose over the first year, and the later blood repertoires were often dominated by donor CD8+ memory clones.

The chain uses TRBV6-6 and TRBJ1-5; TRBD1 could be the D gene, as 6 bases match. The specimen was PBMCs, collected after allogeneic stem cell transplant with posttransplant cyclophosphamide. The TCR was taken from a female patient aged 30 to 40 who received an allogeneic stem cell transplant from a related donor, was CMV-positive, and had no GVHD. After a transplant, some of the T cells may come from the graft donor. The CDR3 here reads CASSPSDGLAGAQHF. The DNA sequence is TGTGCCAGCAGCCCTTCCGACGGCTTAGCAGGGGCCCAGCATTTT.